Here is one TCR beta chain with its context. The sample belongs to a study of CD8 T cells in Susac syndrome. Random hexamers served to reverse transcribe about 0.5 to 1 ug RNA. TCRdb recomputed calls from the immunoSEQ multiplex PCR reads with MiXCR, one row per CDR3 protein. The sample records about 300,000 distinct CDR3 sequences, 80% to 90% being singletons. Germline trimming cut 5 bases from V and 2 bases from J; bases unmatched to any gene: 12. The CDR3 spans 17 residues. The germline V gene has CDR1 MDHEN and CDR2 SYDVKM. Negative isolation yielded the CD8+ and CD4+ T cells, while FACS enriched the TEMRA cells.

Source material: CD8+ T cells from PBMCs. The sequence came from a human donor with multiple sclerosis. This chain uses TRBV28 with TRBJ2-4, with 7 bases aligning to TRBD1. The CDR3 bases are TGTGCCAGCAGTCAGATACACAGGGGCTCATCCAAAAACATTCAGTACTTC. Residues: CASSQIHRGSSKNIQYF. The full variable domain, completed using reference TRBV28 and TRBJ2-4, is DVKVTQSSRYLVKRTGEKVFLECVQDMDHENMFWYRQDPGLGLRLIYFSYDVKMKEKGDIPEGYSVSREKKERFSLILESASTNQTSMYLCASSQIHRGSSKNIQYFGAGTRLSVL.